This TCR beta chain was observed in a study of blood T cell repertoires in COVID-19. Profiled with immunoSEQ multiplex PCR; TCRdb holds only in-frame clones, not every one. The repertoire consists of a few hundred thousand clones, with around 90% occurring once and the leading ten covering 8% to 9.5%. This CDR3 is 16 amino acids long. With V trimmed by 4 bases and J by 8 bases, 16 bases remained unmatched. Germline V gives CDR1 LGHDT, CDR2 YNNKEL (reference sequence). The clonotype was recovered from a young woman who had recovered from COVID-19. The sequenced sample was PBMCs or T cells enriched from blood (not recorded which). The gene calls are TRBV3-1 (or the pseudogene TRBV3-2) and TRBJ1-2; 7 bases match TRBD1. This CDR3 reads CASSLSGTDLSGGYTF. In nucleotides, the CDR3 is TGTGCCAGCAGCCTTTCCGGGACAGACCTATCTGGGGGCTACACCTTC.